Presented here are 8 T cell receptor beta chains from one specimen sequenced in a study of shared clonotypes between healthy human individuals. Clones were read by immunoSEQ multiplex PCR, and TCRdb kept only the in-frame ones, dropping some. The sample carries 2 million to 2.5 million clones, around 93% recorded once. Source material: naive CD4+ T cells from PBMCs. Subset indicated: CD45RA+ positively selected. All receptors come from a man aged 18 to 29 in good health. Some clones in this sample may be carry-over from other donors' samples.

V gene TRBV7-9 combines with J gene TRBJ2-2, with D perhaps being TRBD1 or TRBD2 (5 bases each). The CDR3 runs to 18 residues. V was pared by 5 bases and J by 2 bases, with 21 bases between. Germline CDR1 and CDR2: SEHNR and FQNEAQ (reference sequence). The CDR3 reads CASSPARLGRGNTGELFF. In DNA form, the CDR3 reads TGTGCCAGCAGCCCCGCGCGTTTGGGACGGGGTAACACCGGGGAGCTGTTTTTT.

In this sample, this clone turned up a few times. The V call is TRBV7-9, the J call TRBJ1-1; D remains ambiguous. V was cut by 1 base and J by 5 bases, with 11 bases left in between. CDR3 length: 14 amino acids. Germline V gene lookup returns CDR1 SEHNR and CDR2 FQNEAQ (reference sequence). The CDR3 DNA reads TGTGCCAGCAGCTTAGACCCCCTCGGGACTGAAGCTTTCTTT. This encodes CASSLDPLGTEAFF.

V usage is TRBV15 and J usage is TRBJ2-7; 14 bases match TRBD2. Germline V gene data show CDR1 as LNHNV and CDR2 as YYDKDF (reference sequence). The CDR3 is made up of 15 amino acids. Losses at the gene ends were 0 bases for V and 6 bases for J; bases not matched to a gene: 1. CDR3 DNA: TGTGCCACCAGCAGAGAGGGACTAGCGGGAGCCGAGCAGTACTTC. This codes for CATSREGLAGAEQYF. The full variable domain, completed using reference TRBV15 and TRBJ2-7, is DAMVIQNPRYQVTQFGKPVTLSCSQTLNHNVMYWYQQKSSQAPKLLFHYYDKDFNNEADTPDNFQSRRPNTSFCFLDIRSPGLGDTAMYLCATSREGLAGAEQYFGPGTRLTVT.

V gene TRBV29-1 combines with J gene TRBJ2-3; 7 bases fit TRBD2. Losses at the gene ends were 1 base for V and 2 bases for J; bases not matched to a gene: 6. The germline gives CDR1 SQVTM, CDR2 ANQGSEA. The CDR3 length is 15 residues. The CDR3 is CSVEVERGFTDTQYF. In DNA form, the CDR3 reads TGCAGCGTTGAAGTGGAGCGGGGATTCACAGATACGCAGTATTTT.

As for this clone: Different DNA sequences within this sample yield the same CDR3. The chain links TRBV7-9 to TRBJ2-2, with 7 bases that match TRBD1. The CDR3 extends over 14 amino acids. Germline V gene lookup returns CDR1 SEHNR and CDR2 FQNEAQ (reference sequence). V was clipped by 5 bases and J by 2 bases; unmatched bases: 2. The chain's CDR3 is CASSRDSNTGELFF. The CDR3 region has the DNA TGTGCCAGCAGCCGGGACAGCAACACCGGGGAGCTGTTTTTT.

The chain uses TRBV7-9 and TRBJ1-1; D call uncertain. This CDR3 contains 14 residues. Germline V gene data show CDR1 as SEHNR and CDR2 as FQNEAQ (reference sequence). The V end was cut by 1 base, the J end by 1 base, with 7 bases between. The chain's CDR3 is CASSLETTNTEAFF. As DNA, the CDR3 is TGTGCCAGCAGCTTAGAGACTACGAACACTGAAGCTTTCTTT.

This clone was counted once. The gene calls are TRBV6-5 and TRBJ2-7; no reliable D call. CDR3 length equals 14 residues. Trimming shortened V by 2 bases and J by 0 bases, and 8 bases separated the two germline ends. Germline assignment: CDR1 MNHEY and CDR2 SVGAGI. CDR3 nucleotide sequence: TGTGCCAGCAGTTACAGGCAGCACTCCTACGAGCAGTACTTC. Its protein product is CASSYRQHSYEQYF.

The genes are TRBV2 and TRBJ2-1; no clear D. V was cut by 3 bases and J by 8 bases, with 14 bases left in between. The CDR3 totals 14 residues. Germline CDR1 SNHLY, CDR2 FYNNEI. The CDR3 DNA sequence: TGTGCCAGCAGTGAGACTGGGGTGGCGGATGAGCAGTTCTTC. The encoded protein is CASSETGVADEQFF.